This T cell receptor beta chain derives from a study of CD8+ T cells in alopecia areata. The study, taken as a whole, reports: Across lesional scalp, and particularly alopecia totalis/universalis, clonality surpassed that of normal scalp. Sequencing of scalp samples also includes resident alphabeta T cells from normal skin.

Concerning this clone itself: Its antigen is currently unknown.

Alopecia areata patients gave lesional scalp punch biopsies and peripheral blood samples. Sequencing relied on a cDNA template that was reverse transcribed from extracted RNA. Sequencing used immunoSEQ multiplex PCR; TCRdb keeps in-frame clones, though not all of them. Of 65,000 to 100,000 clones in the sample, 45% to 60% were seen once. The source of this sequence is a human donor with alopecia areata. The sample consisted of NKG2D-high CD8+ T cells sorted from blood.

The CDR3 DNA reads as TGTGCCAGCAGCCCAGGGTCCGGGGAGCTGTTTTTT. This sequence encodes CASSPGSGELFF. The V and J genes are TRBV5-6 and TRBJ2-2; D might be TRBD1 (5 bases). Germline V gene data show CDR1 as SGHDT and CDR2 as YYEEEE. With 4 bases removed from V and 6 bases from J, the gap between germline ends came to 7 bases. The CDR3 covers 12 residues.